Described below is a single T cell receptor (beta chain) sequence and its context. This table comes from immunoSEQ multiplex PCR, and its TCRdb copy is limited to in-frame clones, with some not included. The table lists over 150,000 clones, 90% to 95% of them singletons. The sample comes from a study of control samples from healthy donors and cancer patients. Germline loops: CDR1 MNHNS, CDR2 SASEGT. There are 16 residues in the CDR3. The V gene end was trimmed by 2 bases and the J gene end by 2 bases; junction bases not matched to a gene: 8. The receptor comes from a man aged 18 to 29 in good health. Source material: blood. The chain has TRBV6-1 and TRBJ1-1; TRBD1 matches at 7 bases. Here the CDR3 DNA reads TGTGCCAGCAGTGAATCTCTAGACAGGGTAAACACTGAAGCTTTCTTT. It specifies CASSESLDRVNTEAFF.